Listed below are T cell receptor beta chains from one sample, sequenced in a study of regulatory T cells in long-lasting Graves disease. MiXCR, run by TCRdb on the multiplex PCR reads, gives a single entry per CDR3 protein. This table has around 250,000 distinct CDR3 sequences, approximately 20% appearing once. The sequenced sample was peripheral blood mononuclear cells (PBMCs), obtained at new diagnosis, from a patient treated with antithyroid drugs. The receptor source for this set is a female donor with Graves disease. Each CDR3 is given with its conserved first and last residue. The D gene is left open where the match is weak. Clone size is stated in some rows and not others, as once, few, many or a class when expanded.

CDR3 DNA | CDR3 protein | D gene | J gene | clone size | V gene
TGTGCCAGCAGCCAAGGGCAGCAGCTCTACGAGCAGTACTTC | CASSQGQQLYEQYF | NA | TRBJ2-7 | many | TRBV4-2
TGTGCCAGCAGCTTAGTATCGACAGGGGGGTTCACAGATACGCAGTATTTT | CASSLVSTGGFTDTQYF | TRBD1 | TRBJ2-3 | many | TRBV7-2
TGTGCCAGCAGTTTGTCAATCGCGAACACCGGGGAGCTGTTTTTT | CASSLSIANTGELFF | NA | TRBJ2-2 | many | TRBV27
TGTGCCAGCAGTTTTCTCCCCCACGGAGGCTACACCTTC | CASSFLPHGGYTF | NA | TRBJ1-2 | many | TRBV28
TGTGCCAGCAGCCCGAACACCGGGGAGCTGTTTTTT | CASSPNTGELFF | NA | TRBJ2-2 | many | TRBV18
TGTGCCAGCAGCGCGACTCACGGGACCTACAATGAGCAGTTCTTC | CASSATHGTYNEQFF | NA | TRBJ2-1 | many | TRBV11-1
TGTGCCAGTAAATCCGGGAGGAATGAGCAGTTCTTC | CASKSGRNEQFF | TRBD2 | TRBJ2-1 | many | TRBV19
TGTGCCACCAGTGACCGCCGGGCGGGAGAGGTGGATACGCAGTATTTT | CATSDRRAGEVDTQYF | TRBD2 | TRBJ2-3 | many | TRBV24-1
TGTGCCAGCAGCCCCATCCTTCGGGCCTATGGCTACACCTTC | CASSPILRAYGYTF | NA | TRBJ1-2 | many | TRBV7-9
TGTGCCAGCAGTGACCGGGTCTTTACTGAAGCTTTCTTT | CASSDRVFTEAFF | NA | TRBJ1-1 | many | TRBV12-3/TRBV12-4
TGTGCCAGCAGCCGTCCCGGGACAGGGATCGGCTACACCTTC | CASSRPGTGIGYTF | TRBD1 | TRBJ1-2 | NA | TRBV5-5
TGCAGCGTTGTAGTCAGGGGGAGGAACACTGAAGCTTTCTTT | CSVVVRGRNTEAFF | TRBD1 | TRBJ1-1 | few | TRBV29-1
TGTGCCAGCAGCTTAGCTTCTCTCATGAACACTGAAGCTTTCTTT | CASSLASLMNTEAFF | NA | TRBJ1-1 | many | TRBV11-2